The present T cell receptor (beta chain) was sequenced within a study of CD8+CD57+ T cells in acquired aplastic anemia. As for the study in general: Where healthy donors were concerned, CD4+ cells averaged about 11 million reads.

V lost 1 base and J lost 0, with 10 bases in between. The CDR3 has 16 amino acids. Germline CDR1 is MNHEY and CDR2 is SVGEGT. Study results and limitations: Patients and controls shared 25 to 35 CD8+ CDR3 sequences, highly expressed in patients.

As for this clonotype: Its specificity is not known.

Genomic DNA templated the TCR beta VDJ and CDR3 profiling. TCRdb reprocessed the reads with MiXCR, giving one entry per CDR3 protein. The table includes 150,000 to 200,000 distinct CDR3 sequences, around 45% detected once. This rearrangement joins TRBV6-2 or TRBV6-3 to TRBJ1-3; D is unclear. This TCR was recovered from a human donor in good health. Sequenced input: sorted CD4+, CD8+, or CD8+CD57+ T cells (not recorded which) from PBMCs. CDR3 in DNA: TGTGCCAGCAGTTACTTCGACTCAAGCTCTGGAAACACCATATATTTT. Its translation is CASSYFDSSSGNTIYF.